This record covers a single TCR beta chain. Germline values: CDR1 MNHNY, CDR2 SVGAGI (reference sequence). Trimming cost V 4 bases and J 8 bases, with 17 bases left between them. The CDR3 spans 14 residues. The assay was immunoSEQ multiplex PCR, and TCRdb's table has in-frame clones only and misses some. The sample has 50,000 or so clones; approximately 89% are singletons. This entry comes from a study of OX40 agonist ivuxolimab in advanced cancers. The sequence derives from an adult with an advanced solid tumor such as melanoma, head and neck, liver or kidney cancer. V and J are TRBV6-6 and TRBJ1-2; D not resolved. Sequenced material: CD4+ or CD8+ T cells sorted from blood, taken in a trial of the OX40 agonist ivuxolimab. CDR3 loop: CASSSYALNGGYTF. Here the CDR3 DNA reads TGTGCCAGCAGTTCCTACGCCCTAAATGGGGGCTACACCTTC.